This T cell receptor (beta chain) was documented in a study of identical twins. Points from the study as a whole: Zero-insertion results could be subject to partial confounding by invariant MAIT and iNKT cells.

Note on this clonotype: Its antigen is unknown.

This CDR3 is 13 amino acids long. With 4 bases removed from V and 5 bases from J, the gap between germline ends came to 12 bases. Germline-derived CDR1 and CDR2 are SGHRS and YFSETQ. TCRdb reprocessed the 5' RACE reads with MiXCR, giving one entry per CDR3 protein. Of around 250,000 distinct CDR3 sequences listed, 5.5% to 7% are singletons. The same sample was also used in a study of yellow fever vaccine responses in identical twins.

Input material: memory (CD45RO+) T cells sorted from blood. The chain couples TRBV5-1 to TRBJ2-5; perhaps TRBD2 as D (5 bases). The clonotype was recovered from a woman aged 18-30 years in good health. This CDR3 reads CASSPGLPETQYF. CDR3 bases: TGCGCCAGCAGCCCAGGACTGCCGGAGACCCAGTACTTC.